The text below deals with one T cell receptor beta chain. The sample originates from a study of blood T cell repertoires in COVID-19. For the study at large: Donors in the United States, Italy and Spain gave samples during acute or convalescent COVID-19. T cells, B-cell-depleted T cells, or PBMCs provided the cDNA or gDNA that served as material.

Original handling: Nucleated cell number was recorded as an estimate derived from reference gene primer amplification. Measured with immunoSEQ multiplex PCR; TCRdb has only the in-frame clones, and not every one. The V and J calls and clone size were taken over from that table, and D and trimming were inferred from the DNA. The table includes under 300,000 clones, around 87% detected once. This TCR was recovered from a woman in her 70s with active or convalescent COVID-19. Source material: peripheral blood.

The DNA of the CDR3 is TGTGCCAGCTCACCACCGGCGGGTATGGGTGGCACTGAAGCTTTCTTT. It translates to CASSPPAGMGGTEAFF. The chain combines TRBV18 with TRBJ1-1; no definite D call. Looked up from germline, CDR1 is KGHSH and CDR2 is LQKENI. V lost 0 bases and J 4 bases, leaving 15 bases between the germline ends. CDR3 length: 16 amino acids.